These T cell receptor beta chains were read from a single sample in a study of T cell responses to AZD1222 COVID-19 vaccine. This table comes from immunoSEQ multiplex PCR, and its TCRdb copy is limited to in-frame clones, with some not included. Of about 160,000 clones in the sample, roughly 90% are singletons; the top ten hold roughly 3.4%. The sample was peripheral blood, taken 28 days after the second AZD1222 dose. The origin of the receptors is an adult who received the AZD1222 COVID-19 vaccine. Both conserved end residues are part of each CDR3. A D gene is named only where the DNA matches it firmly. Size tells how often a clone was seen (once, few, many) or the class of an expanded clone, and some rows leave it out.

>TRBV18|TRBJ2-7|NA|NA
CASSPGDYEQYF
TGTGCCAGCTCACCTGGGGACTACGAGCAGTACTTC
>TRBV29-1|TRBJ2-7|NA|TRBD2
CSVVGITGGPYEQYF
TGCAGCGTTGTGGGTATCACGGGAGGGCCCTACGAGCAGTACTTC
>TRBV4-1|TRBJ1-3|NA|NA
CASSQGRQVRRSGNTIYF
TGCGCCAGCAGCCAGGGTAGACAGGTCCGACGCTCTGGAAACACCATATATTTT
>TRBV24-1|TRBJ1-5|NA|TRBD1
CATSEDRGNQPQHF
TGTGCCACCAGTGAAGACAGGGGCAATCAGCCCCAGCATTTT
>TRBV5-4|TRBJ2-7|NA|TRBD2
CASSSSWTRYEQYF
TGTGCCAGCAGCTCATCCTGGACTAGATACGAGCAGTACTTC
>TRBV16|TRBJ1-1|NA|NA
CASSQSAGNTEAFF
TGTGCCAGCAGCCAATCAGCAGGGAACACTGAAGCTTTCTTT
>TRBV10-1|TRBJ2-3|NA|TRBD1
CASRQGLGDTQYF
TGCGCCAGCCGACAGGGTTTGGGAGATACGCAGTATTTT
>TRBV3-1/TRBV3-2|TRBJ2-1|NA|TRBD2
CASSQALAGGYNNEQFF
TGTGCCAGCAGCCAAGCGTTAGCGGGAGGGTATAACAATGAGCAGTTCTTC
>TRBV15|TRBJ1-2|NA|NA
CATSREQGHYGYTF
TGTGCCACCAGCAGAGAGCAGGGGCACTATGGCTACACCTTC
>TRBV14|TRBJ1-1|NA|NA
CASSQDRGTEAFF
TGTGCCAGCAGCCAAGATCGGGGGACTGAAGCTTTCTTT
>TRBV5-4|TRBJ2-7|NA|NA
CASSPYGRPVGNEQYF
TGTGCCAGCAGCCCGTACGGGCGCCCTGTGGGGAACGAGCAGTACTTC
>TRBV6-5|TRBJ2-1|NA|NA
CASLVYNEQFF
TGTGCCAGCCTGGTTTACAATGAGCAGTTCTTC
>TRBV2|TRBJ1-2|NA|NA
CASSEGTGAYGYTF
TGTGCCAGCAGTGAAGGAACAGGAGCTTATGGCTACACCTTC
>TRBV28|TRBJ2-1|NA|TRBD2
CASSYDPPLAGGTHEQFF
TGTGCCAGCAGTTATGACCCCCCACTAGCGGGAGGGACCCATGAGCAGTTCTTC
>TRBV19|TRBJ1-1|NA|NA
CASSPLVNTEAFF
TGTGCCAGTAGTCCTTTGGTGAACACTGAAGCTTTCTTT
>TRBV2|TRBJ2-7|once|TRBD1
CASSRRTGAGYEQYF
TGTGCCAGCAGTCGCAGGACAGGGGCGGGGTACGAGCAGTACTTC
>TRBV5-4|TRBJ1-4|NA|TRBD1
CASSRGGTATNEKLFF
TGTGCCAGCAGCCGGGGTGGGACAGCAACTAATGAAAAACTGTTTTTT
>TRBV10-1|TRBJ1-1|NA|NA
CASSEMINTEAFF
TGCGCCAGCAGTGAGATGATCAACACTGAAGCTTTCTTT
>TRBV21-1|TRBJ2-2|NA|NA
CASRIKGLAGFEGELFF
TGTGCCAGCAGGATCAAAGGGCTAGCGGGCTTCGAAGGGGAGCTGTTTTTT
>TRBV4-3|TRBJ1-6|NA|NA
CASSHLDRRNSPLHF
TGCGCCAGCAGCCACCTCGACAGAAGAAATTCACCCCTCCACTTT
>TRBV28|TRBJ1-5|once|NA
CATRRAGNQPQHF
TGTGCCACACGCAGGGCAGGCAATCAGCCCCAGCATTTT
>TRBV10-3|TRBJ2-3|NA|TRBD2
CAISFNEGGPDTQYF
TGTGCCATCAGTTTCAACGAGGGAGGGCCGGATACGCAGTATTTT
>TRBV7-2|TRBJ2-7|NA|NA
CASSFPSRNEQYF
TGTGCCAGCAGCTTCCCTTCTAGAAACGAGCAGTACTTC
>TRBV2|TRBJ2-7|few|NA
CASIGPAGEQYF
TGTGCCAGCATCGGGCCCGCCGGAGAGCAGTACTTC
>TRBV9|TRBJ2-1|NA|TRBD2
CASSVAGGYYNEQFF
TGTGCCAGCAGCGTAGCGGGAGGATACTACAATGAGCAGTTCTTC
>TRBV11-2|TRBJ2-7|NA|TRBD2
CASSLDLAGGTYEQYF
TGTGCCAGCAGCTTAGATCTAGCGGGAGGTACCTACGAGCAGTACTTC
>TRBV2|TRBJ1-2|NA|NA
CASRGLDYGYTF
TGTGCCAGCCGGGGCCTCGACTATGGCTACACCTTC
>TRBV28|TRBJ1-1|NA|NA
CASKPTENTEAFF
TGTGCCAGCAAACCTACAGAGAACACTGAAGCTTTCTTT
>TRBV6-5|TRBJ1-1|NA|NA
CASSRGTNTEAFF
TGTGCCAGCAGTAGGGGGACGAACACTGAAGCTTTCTTT
>TRBV7-3|TRBJ1-1|NA|NA
CASSLMGPNTEAFF
TGTGCCAGCAGCTTAATGGGGCCCAACACTGAAGCTTTCTTT
>TRBV18|TRBJ1-5|NA|NA
CASSPTEDQPQHF
TGTGCCAGCTCACCGACGGAAGATCAGCCCCAGCATTTT
>TRBV30|TRBJ2-1|NA|NA
CACLRQGEQFF
TGTGCCTGCCTCAGGCAGGGTGAGCAGTTCTTC
>TRBV11-3|TRBJ1-6|NA|NA
CASSLVGSGLGTNSPLHF
TGTGCCAGCAGCTTAGTCGGTTCGGGATTAGGTACTAATTCACCCCTCCACTTT
>TRBV7-8|TRBJ2-7|NA|TRBD1
CASSLATGPPYEQYF
TGTGCCAGCAGCTTAGCGACAGGGCCACCCTACGAGCAGTACTTC
>TRBV6-5|TRBJ1-5|NA|NA
CASSYSYGSNQPQHF
TGTGCCAGCAGTTACTCTTACGGTAGCAATCAGCCCCAGCATTTT
>TRBV30|TRBJ2-1|NA|TRBD2
CAWNKREEGEQFF
TGTGCCTGGAATAAGCGGGAGGAGGGTGAGCAGTTCTTC
>TRBV7-2|TRBJ1-5|NA|NA
CASSPRGGGNQPQHF
TGTGCCAGCAGCCCGCGGGGGGGAGGCAATCAGCCCCAGCATTTT
>TRBV5-5|TRBJ1-2|NA|TRBD1
CASTQDRGQRTYGYTF
TGTGCCAGCACCCAAGACAGGGGGCAACGAACTTATGGCTACACCTTC
>TRBV6-5|TRBJ1-1|NA|NA
CASSYSIGNKAFF
TGTGCCAGCAGTTACTCGATCGGCAACAAAGCTTTCTTT
>TRBV18|TRBJ1-3|NA|NA
CASSGVEGNTIYF
TGTGCCAGCTCAGGAGTTGAAGGAAACACCATATATTTT
>TRBV28|TRBJ2-6|NA|NA
CASSLNSGANVLTF
TGTGCCAGCAGTTTAAACTCTGGGGCCAACGTCCTGACTTTC
>TRBV10-1|TRBJ1-1|NA|NA
CASSESGGAEAFF
TGCGCCAGCAGTGAGTCGGGTGGGGCTGAAGCTTTCTTT
>TRBV19|TRBJ1-2|NA|TRBD1
CASSIPSGQGSTNYGYTF
TGTGCCAGTAGTATACCCTCCGGACAGGGCTCGACTAACTATGGCTACACCTTC